This T cell receptor beta chain was obtained from a study of T-cell reconstitution after alpha-beta-depleted transplantation in children. The TCRbeta library incorporated unique molecular identifiers. TCRdb re-analysed the PCR reads in MiXCR, keeping a single row per CDR3 protein. The sample lists 600,000 to 800,000 distinct CDR3 sequences, around 13% occurring once. This receptor was obtained from a girl aged 2-10 years with congenital amegakaryocytic thrombocytopenia, due to receive a stem cell transplant. The sample here was PBMCs, taken before TCRalphabeta/CD19-depleted stem cell transplant.

The CDR3 loop is CASSLAGFVDTQYF. Here the CDR3 DNA reads TGTGCCAGCAGCTTAGCGGGATTTGTAGATACGCAGTATTTT. The chain uses TRBV7-2 and TRBJ2-3; no clear D gene. The CDR3 runs to 14 residues. Trimming cost V 0 bases and J 5 bases, with 9 bases left between them. The germline V gene encodes CDR1 SGHTA and CDR2 FQGNSA.